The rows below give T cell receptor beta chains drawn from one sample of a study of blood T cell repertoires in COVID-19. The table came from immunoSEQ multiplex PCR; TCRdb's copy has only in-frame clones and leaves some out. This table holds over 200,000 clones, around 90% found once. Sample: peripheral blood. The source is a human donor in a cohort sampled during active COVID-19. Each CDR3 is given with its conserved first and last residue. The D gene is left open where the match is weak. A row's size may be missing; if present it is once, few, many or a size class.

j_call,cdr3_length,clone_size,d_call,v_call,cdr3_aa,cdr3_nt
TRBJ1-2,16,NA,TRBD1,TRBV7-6,CASSLGQTGGNYGYTF,TGTGCCAGCAGCTTAGGACAGACAGGGGGCAACTATGGCTACACCTTC
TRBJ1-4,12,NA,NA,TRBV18,CASSPPAGFLFF,TGTGCCAGCTCACCACCGGCAGGGTTTCTGTTTTTT
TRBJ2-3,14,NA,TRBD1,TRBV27,CASSRTGDYYTQYF,TGTGCCAGCTCCCGGACAGGGGATTATTATACGCAGTATTTT
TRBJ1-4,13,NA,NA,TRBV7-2,CASSSIGGEKLFF,TGTGCCAGCAGTTCTATCGGGGGTGAAAAACTGTTTTTT
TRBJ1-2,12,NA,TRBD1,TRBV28,CASSLLWDRYTF,TGTGCCAGCAGTTTATTGTGGGACAGATACACCTTC
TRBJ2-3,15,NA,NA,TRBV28,CASSTAGGNTDTQYF,TGTGCCAGCAGCACGGCCGGGGGTAACACAGATACGCAGTATTTT
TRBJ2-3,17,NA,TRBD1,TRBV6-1,CASSEARDRGRGDTQYF,TGTGCCAGCAGTGAAGCGCGGGACAGGGGGCGCGGAGATACGCAGTATTTT
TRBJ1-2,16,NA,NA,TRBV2,CASSERVRGGYRGYTF,TGTGCCAGCAGTGAAAGAGTACGTGGAGGATATCGGGGCTACACCTTC
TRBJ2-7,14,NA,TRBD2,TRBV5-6,CASSLELAGNEQYF,TGTGCCAGCAGCTTGGAACTAGCGGGAAACGAGCAGTACTTC
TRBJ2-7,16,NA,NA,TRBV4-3,CASSASNMGATYEQYF,TGCGCCAGCAGCGCCAGTAATATGGGGGCAACCTACGAGCAGTACTTC
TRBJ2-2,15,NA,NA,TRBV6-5,CATKLPGLNTGELFF,TGTGCCACCAAACTGCCGGGACTGAACACCGGGGAGCTGTTTTTT
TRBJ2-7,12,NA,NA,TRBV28,CASWDSSYEQYF,TGTGCCAGCTGGGACTCCTCCTACGAGCAGTACTTC
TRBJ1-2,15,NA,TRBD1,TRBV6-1,CASSEAPGQNYGYTF,TGTGCCAGCAGTGAAGCTCCGGGACAGAACTATGGCTACACCTTC
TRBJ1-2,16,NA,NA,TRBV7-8,CASSLDGTGGAYGYTF,TGTGCCAGCAGCTTAGACGGTACCGGGGGGGCCTATGGCTACACCTTC
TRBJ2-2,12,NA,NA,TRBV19,CATRQNTGELFF,TGTGCCACCCGACAAAACACCGGGGAGCTGTTTTTT
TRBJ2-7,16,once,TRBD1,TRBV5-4,CASSLLTGGPHYEQYF,TGTGCCAGCAGCTTGCTAACAGGGGGTCCTCACTACGAGCAGTACTTC
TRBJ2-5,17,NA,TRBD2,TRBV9,CASSVGASSGSKETQYF,TGTGCCAGCAGCGTAGGAGCTTCTAGCGGGTCTAAAGAGACCCAGTACTTC
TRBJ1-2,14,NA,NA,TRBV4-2,CASSQAGGDYGYTF,TGTGCCAGCAGCCAGGCTGGGGGGGACTATGGCTACACCTTC
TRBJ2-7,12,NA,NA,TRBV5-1,CASSPSSYEQYF,TGCGCCAGCAGCCCGAGCTCCTACGAGCAGTACTTC
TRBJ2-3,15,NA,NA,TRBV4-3,CASSRLLESADTQYF,TGCGCCAGCAGCCGTTTACTTGAATCGGCAGATACGCAGTATTTT
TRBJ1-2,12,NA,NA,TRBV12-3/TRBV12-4,CASSYGGPGYTF,TGTGCCAGCAGTTACGGGGGGCCAGGCTACACCTTC
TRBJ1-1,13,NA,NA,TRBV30,CAYRRQVRTEAFF,TGTGCCTATAGAAGGCAGGTACGCACTGAAGCTTTCTTT
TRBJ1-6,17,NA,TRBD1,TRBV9,CASSALDRSHYNSPLHF,TGTGCCAGCAGCGCCTTGGACAGGTCTCATTATAATTCACCCCTCCACTTT
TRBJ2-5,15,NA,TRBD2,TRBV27,CASSFGGGSPETQYF,TGTGCCAGCAGCTTTGGCGGGGGGAGTCCAGAGACCCAGTACTTC
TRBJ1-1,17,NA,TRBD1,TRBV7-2,CASSLRQGIGEDTEAFF,TGTGCCAGCAGCTTAAGACAGGGGATTGGTGAGGACACTGAAGCTTTCTTT
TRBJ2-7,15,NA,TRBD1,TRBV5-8,CASSRSSQGWDEQYF,TGTGCCAGCAGCAGATCTTCACAGGGGTGGGACGAGCAGTACTTC
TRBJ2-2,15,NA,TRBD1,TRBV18,CASSRDRPNTGELFF,TGTGCCAGCTCAAGGGACAGGCCGAACACCGGGGAGCTGTTTTTT
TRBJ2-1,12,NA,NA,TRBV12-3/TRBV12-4,CASRRLGNEQFF,TGTGCCAGCAGACGCCTAGGCAATGAGCAGTTCTTC
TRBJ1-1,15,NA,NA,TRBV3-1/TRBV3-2,CASSQAAVGGTEAFF,TGTGCCAGCAGCCAAGCTGCGGTAGGGGGAACTGAAGCTTTCTTT
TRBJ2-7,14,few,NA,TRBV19,CASSQPTEDYEQYF,TGTGCCAGTAGCCAACCGACAGAAGACTACGAGCAGTACTTC
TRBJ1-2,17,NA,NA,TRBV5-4,CASSLVAGQFPLYGYTF,TGTGCCAGCAGCTTGGTGGCAGGGCAATTTCCTCTCTATGGCTACACCTTC
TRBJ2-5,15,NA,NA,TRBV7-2,CASSRGGADQETQYF,TGTGCCAGCAGCAGAGGGGGGGCCGACCAAGAGACCCAGTACTTC
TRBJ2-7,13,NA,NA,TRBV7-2,CASGAGSPSEQYF,TGTGCCAGTGGGGCAGGGTCTCCGTCCGAGCAGTACTTC
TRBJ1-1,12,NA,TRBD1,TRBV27,CASRRQGLEAFF,TGTGCCAGCAGACGACAGGGCCTTGAAGCTTTCTTT
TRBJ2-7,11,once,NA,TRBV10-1,CASSVGFEQYF,TGCGCCAGCAGTGTCGGGTTCGAGCAGTACTTC